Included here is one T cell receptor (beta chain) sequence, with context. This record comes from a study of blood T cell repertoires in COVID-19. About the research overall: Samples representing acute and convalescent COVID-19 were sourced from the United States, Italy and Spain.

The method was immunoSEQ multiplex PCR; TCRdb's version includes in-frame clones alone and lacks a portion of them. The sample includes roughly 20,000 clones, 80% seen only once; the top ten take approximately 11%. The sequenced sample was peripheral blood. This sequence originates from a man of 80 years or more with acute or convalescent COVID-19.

CDR3 nucleotides: TGTGCCAGCAGTTACCACTACCTATCCGGGACAGGTTCCTACGAGCAGTACTTC. This translates into CASSYHYLSGTGSYEQYF. This chain uses TRBV6-2 or TRBV6-3 with TRBJ2-7, with 8 bases matching TRBD1. The CDR3 sequence is 18 residues long. The junction had 13 bases not matched to a gene; V was cut back by 2 bases and J by 1 base. The germline gives CDR1 MNHEY, CDR2 SVGEGT.